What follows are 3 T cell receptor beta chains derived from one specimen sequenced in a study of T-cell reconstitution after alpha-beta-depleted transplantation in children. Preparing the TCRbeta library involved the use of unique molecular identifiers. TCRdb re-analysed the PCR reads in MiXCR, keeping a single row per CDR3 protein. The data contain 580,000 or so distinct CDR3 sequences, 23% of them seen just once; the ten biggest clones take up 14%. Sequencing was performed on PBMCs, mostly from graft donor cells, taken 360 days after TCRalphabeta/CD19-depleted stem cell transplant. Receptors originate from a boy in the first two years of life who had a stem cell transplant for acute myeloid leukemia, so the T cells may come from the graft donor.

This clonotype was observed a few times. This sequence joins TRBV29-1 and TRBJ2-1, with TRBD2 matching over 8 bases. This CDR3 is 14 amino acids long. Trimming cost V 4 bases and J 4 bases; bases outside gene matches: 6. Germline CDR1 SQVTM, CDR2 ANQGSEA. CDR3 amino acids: CSVAPGLGYNEQFF. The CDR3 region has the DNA TGCAGCGTTGCGCCGGGACTAGGGTACAATGAGCAGTTCTTC.

The CDR3 DNA sequence: TGTGCCAGCAGCCAGTTGGGACTAGATGGTGAGCAGTACTTC. Translated, it gives CASSQLGLDGEQYF. The chain employs TRBV3-1 and TRBJ2-7; TRBD2 matches at 8 bases. After removal of 3 bases from V and 7 bases from J, the junction contained 8 bases not matched to a gene. Germline CDR1 and CDR2: LGHDT and YNNKEL (reference sequence). CDR3 size: 14 residues.

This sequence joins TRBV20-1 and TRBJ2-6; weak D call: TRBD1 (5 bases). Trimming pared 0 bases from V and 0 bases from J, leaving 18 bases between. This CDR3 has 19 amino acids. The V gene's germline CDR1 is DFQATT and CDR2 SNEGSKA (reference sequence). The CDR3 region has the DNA TGCAGTGCTAGAGATATCGAGGCAGGACAACTCTCTGGGGCCAACGTCCTGACTTTC. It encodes CSARDIEAGQLSGANVLTF.